The clone carrying this TCR beta chain was seen repeatedly, ten times or more. The J segment lost 4 bases and the V segment lost 1 base, leaving 4 bases of the junction unmatched. CDR3 size: 15 residues. Per germline, CDR1 MGHRA and CDR2 YSYEKL. Using two-round multiplex PCR, the authors amplified TCR beta CDR3 from genomic DNA. Specific primers for each TRBV and TRBJ gene were what first-round PCR used. One entry per CDR3 protein results from TCRdb running MiXCR on the multiplex PCR reads. The sample consists of about 24,000 distinct CDR3 sequences, 35% to 40% of them appearing once. This entry belongs to a study of prognosis after radiotherapy for stage I lung cancer.

This chain links TRBV4-1 with TRBJ2-7; 10 positions agree with TRBD1. This sequence originates from a donor aged 50 or older with non-small cell lung cancer. The sequencing here drew on PBMCs, taken before or after stereotactic body radiation therapy (not recorded which). DNA of the CDR3: TGCGCCAGCAGCCAAGTAGGGGGACAGGGGTACGAGCAGTACTTC. Protein product: CASSQVGGQGYEQYF.